Following are 19 T cell receptor beta chains from one sample sequenced in a study of blood T cells in healthy people across ages. The use of a sample-barcoded 5' primer and a J-beta primer mix characterized a second PCR of roughly 6 to 12 cycles. TCRdb independently ran MiXCR on the 5' RACE reads; one entry per CDR3 protein. The sample has some 900,000 distinct CDR3 sequences, roughly 52% seen once. The sequenced sample was blood. The receptors were gathered from a man aged 25-40 years in good health.

This clonotype has a single count. V and J are TRBV6-5 and TRBJ2-5; D is ambiguous. Trimming pared 0 bases from V and 4 bases from J, leaving 12 bases between. Germline lookup yields CDR1 MNHEY and CDR2 SVGAGI. The CDR3 is made up of 15 amino acids. CDR3 nucleotide sequence: TGTGCCAGCAGTTACTCGTCTTCGGTGGGAGAGACCCAGTACTTC. Translating gives CASSYSSSVGETQYF.

This clonotype was detected only a few times. The V gene is TRBV3-1, the J gene TRBJ2-3; 9 nucleotides match TRBD2. V lost 0 bases and J lost 4; bases outside the gene matches: 14. Germline V gives CDR1 LGHDT, CDR2 YNNKEL (reference sequence). CDR3 size: 19 residues. CDR3 sequence reads: CASSQDLQRGASFPDTQYF. The DNA of the CDR3 is TGTGCCAGCAGCCAAGATTTACAGCGGGGGGCCTCGTTTCCAGATACGCAGTATTTT.

On this clonotype itself: An end of the junction does not agree with germline; a read error may underlie this. The J gene is TRBJ2-7, the V gene TRBV20-1; possibly TRBD1 for D (6 bases). The CDR3 has 13 residues. In germline, CDR1 is DFQATT, CDR2 SNEGSKA (reference sequence). The CDR3 spells CSPSRDTSYEQYF. Here the CDR3 DNA reads TGCAGTCCTAGCCGGGACACCTCCTACGAGCAGTACTTC.

V usage is TRBV6-1 and J usage is TRBJ2-5, with TRBD1 matching 9 bases. With the DNA end fitting TRBJ2-7 better, the J assignment may be wrong. This CDR3 has 15 amino acids. CDR1 is MNHNS and CDR2 is SASEGT in the germline V gene. CDR3 in amino acids: CASSDLGQGRYEQYF. The CDR3 nucleotides are TGTGCCAGCAGTGATTTGGGACAGGGAAGATACGAGCAGTACTTC.

This clonotype was observed a few times. This chain joins TRBV7-9 and TRBJ1-2, with D perhaps TRBD1 (6 bases). Trimming removed 1 base from V and 7 bases from J, with 13 bases in between. Germline V CDR1 and CDR2: SEHNR, FQNEAQ (reference sequence). The CDR3 consists of 14 residues. Here the CDR3 DNA reads TGTGCCAGCAGCTTAGGACAGGTGTATTTTGGCTACACCTTC. This codes for CASSLGQVYFGYTF.

The table lists this clonotype with a count of one. The gene calls are TRBV6-5 and TRBJ2-6; D remains unclear. The CDR3 is 15 residues long. The V gene's germline CDR1 is MNHEY and CDR2 SVGAGI. The V end lost 4 bases, the J end lost 1 base, and 8 bases lay between the germline ends. CDR3 in amino acids: CASSSAWSGANVLTF. CDR3 DNA: TGTGCCAGCAGTTCCGCATGGTCTGGGGCCAACGTCCTGACTTTC.

This clonotype was picked up one time. J is TRBJ2-7 and V is TRBV28, with a tentative D call TRBD1 (6 bases). Matching the DNA end better, TRBJ2-5 makes the J call doubtful. Germline V gives CDR1 MDHEN, CDR2 SYDVKM. The CDR3 is 13 amino acids. For the CDR3, the DNA is TGTGCCAGCAGCACAGGGTTTGTGAAGACCCAGTACTTC. Its translation: CASSTGFVKTQYF.

This chain joins TRBV20-1 and TRBJ1-1; D is uncertain. V lost 5 bases, J lost 1 base, and 14 bases lay in between. The CDR3 totals 14 residues. Germline values: CDR1 DFQATT, CDR2 SNEGSKA (reference sequence). This CDR3 is CSAPSGEGNTEAFF. The CDR3 coding sequence is TGCAGTGCTCCTAGTGGGGAGGGGAACACTGAAGCTTTCTTT.

DNA of the CDR3: TGTGCCAGCAGTGAGCGGGGGCACAATGAGCAGTTCTTC. Protein: CASSERGHNEQFF. The chain links TRBV6-1 to TRBJ2-1, with D perhaps matching TRBD2 (7 bases). CDR3 length: 13 residues. Germline CDR1 is MNHNS and CDR2 is SASEGT. V was trimmed by 3 bases and J by 5 bases, leaving 8 bases between them.

The chain couples TRBV30 to TRBJ1-3, with a weak D call TRBD1 (5 bases). Per the germline V gene, CDR1 is GTSNPN and CDR2 is SVGIG (reference sequence). This CDR3 comprises 14 residues. Trimming pared 5 bases from V and 0 bases from J, leaving 11 bases between. The CDR3 DNA reads TGTGCCTGGTCGGGACTGTTCTCTGGAAACACCATATATTTT. Residues: CAWSGLFSGNTIYF.

The J gene is TRBJ2-3, the V gene TRBV27, with TRBD2 matching over 8 bases. The CDR3 totals 17 residues. V lost 0 bases and J lost 3; bases outside the gene matches: 8. CDR1 MNHEY and CDR2 SMNVEV come from the germline V gene (reference sequence). Here the CDR3 reads CASSLSRSGGWTDTQYF. For the CDR3, the DNA is TGTGCCAGCAGTTTATCGAGGAGCGGGGGATGGACAGATACGCAGTATTTT.

The rearrangement links TRBV11-3 to TRBJ1-1; no definite D call. The CDR3 is made up of 14 amino acids. CDR1 is SGHNT, CDR2 YENEEA, per germline. V was clipped by 3 bases and J by 1 base, with 9 bases between them. The CDR3, as DNA: TGTGCCAGCAGCTTTACACGACAGAACACTGAAGCTTTCTTT. Translated, it gives CASSFTRQNTEAFF.

This clonotype was recorded at least ten times. The rearrangement uses TRBV4-1 and TRBJ2-7, with D unclear. This CDR3 contains 16 residues. Germline V gene lookup returns CDR1 MGHRA and CDR2 YSYEKL. V was trimmed by 1 base and J by 2 bases, leaving 15 bases between them. Written as DNA, the CDR3 is TGCGCCAGCAGCCAAGGAGCAGGTTTGAAAACCTACGAGCAGTACTTC. Translating gives CASSQGAGLKTYEQYF.

This clonotype showed up just once. Here the CDR3 DNA reads TGCGCCAGCAGCTTGGAAGGCGGGATTTCACCCCTCCACTTT. Protein sequence: CASSLEGGISPLHF. V is TRBV5-1 and J is TRBJ1-6; D is undetermined. The CDR3 runs 14 residues. Between the trimmed V and J ends, which lost 0 bases and 9 bases, there was a span of 10 bases. The germline V gene encodes CDR1 SGHRS and CDR2 YFSETQ.

This clonotype was recorded many times. The gene calls are TRBV7-9 and TRBJ2-3, with TRBD1 as a possible D gene (6 bases). CDR1 is SEHNR and CDR2 is FQNEAQ in the germline V gene (reference sequence). The CDR3 contains 15 residues. V dropped 5 bases and J dropped 2 bases, with 14 bases sitting between them. CDR3 sequence: CASSRDWGPTDTQYF. The CDR3 region has the DNA TGTGCCAGCAGCCGGGATTGGGGGCCCACAGATACGCAGTATTTT.

V usage is TRBV4-1 and J usage is TRBJ2-7; D unclear. The CDR3 sequence is 15 residues long. Germline assignment: CDR1 MGHRA and CDR2 YSYEKL. V was pared by 5 bases and J by 3 bases, with 17 bases between. CDR3 DNA: TGCGCCAGCAGCAAATCCGGTGGAATAAACTACGAGCAGTACTTC. Protein sequence: CASSKSGGINYEQYF.

This clonotype was observed at least ten times. The chain recombines TRBV4-2 with TRBJ1-2, with D tentatively TRBD1 (6 bases). CDR3 length: 14 amino acids. Trimming cost V 5 bases and J 8 bases, with 18 bases left between them. Germline V gene sequence: CDR1 LGHNA, CDR2 YNFKEQ. The CDR3 spells CASSIEQGQRGYTF. CDR3 DNA sequence: TGTGCCAGCAGCATTGAGCAGGGACAAAGGGGCTACACCTTC.

The CDR3 DNA is TGTGCCAGCAGTGCTGCGCCAGCCGGGACTAGCGGACAGTACTTC. Translation: CASSAAPAGTSGQYF. The rearrangement links TRBV2 to TRBJ2-4, with TRBD2 matching over 11 bases. Germline V gives CDR1 SNHLY, CDR2 FYNNEI. The CDR3 length is 15 residues. V trimming: 4 bases; J trimming: 13 bases; junction bases outside the gene matches: 12.

For the CDR3, the DNA is TGTGCCATCAGTGAGTCACAGGGCGGGTGGTCCCAAGAGACCCAGTACTTC. Its protein is CAISESQGGWSQETQYF. The chain is built from TRBV10-3 and TRBJ2-5; tentatively, D is TRBD1 (6 bases). Germline CDR1 and CDR2: ENHRY and SYGVKD. V was clipped by 0 bases and J by 1 base, with 15 bases between them. The CDR3 sequence is 17 residues long.